This T cell receptor (beta chain) was observed in a study of shared clonotypes between healthy human individuals. Sequenced by immunoSEQ multiplex PCR; TCRdb stores in-frame clones only, minus some. The data contain approximately 2,000,000 clones, roughly 92% of them singletons. V shed 2 bases, J shed 4 bases, and the junction held 7 bases outside the gene matches. The CDR3 is 16 amino acids. Germline values: CDR1 ENHRY, CDR2 SYGVKD. The source of this sequence is a man younger than 35 in good health. Some clones in this sample may be carry-over from other donors' samples. J is TRBJ2-7 and V is TRBV10-3; 11 positions agree with TRBD1. Sequencing was carried out using naive CD4+ T cells from PBMCs. The sample's subset: CD45RA+ positively selected. The CDR3 bases are TGTGCCATCAGTGAGGGGGACAGGGGGAGATTGTACGAGCAGTACTTC. Residues: CAISEGDRGRLYEQYF.